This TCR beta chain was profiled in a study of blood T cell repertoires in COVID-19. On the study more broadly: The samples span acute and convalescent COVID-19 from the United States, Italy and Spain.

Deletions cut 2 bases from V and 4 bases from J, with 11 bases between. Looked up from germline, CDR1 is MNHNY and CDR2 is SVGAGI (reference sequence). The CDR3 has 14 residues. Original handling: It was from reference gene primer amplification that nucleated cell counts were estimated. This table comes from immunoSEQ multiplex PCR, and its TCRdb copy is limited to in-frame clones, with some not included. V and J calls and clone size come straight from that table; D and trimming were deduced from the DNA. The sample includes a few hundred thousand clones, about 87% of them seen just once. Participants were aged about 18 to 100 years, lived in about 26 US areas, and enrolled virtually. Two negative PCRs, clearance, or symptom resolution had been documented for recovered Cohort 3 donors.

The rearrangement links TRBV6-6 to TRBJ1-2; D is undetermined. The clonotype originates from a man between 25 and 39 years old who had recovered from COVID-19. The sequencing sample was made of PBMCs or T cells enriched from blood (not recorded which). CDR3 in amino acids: CASSYMGSGYGYTF. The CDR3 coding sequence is TGTGCCAGCAGTTACATGGGGAGCGGCTATGGCTACACCTTC.